These 2 T cell receptor beta chains were all obtained from the same sample, sequenced in a study of shared clonotypes between healthy human individuals (dated by TCRdb to 2018 to 2021). Library generation was performed with the immunoSEQ multiplex PCR assay. The clones in this table, taken by TCRdb from immuneACCESS, are in-frame only. Not every clone is retained; where verified, under half of the shortfall comes from an unresolved V gene, and the cause of the rest is unknown. This sample comprises roughly 500,000 clones, 76% of them detected only once. The ten top clones hold roughly 13% of the sample. The specimen sequenced was PBMCs. These TCRs come from a woman in her thirties or forties in good health. Some clones in this sample may be carry-over from other donors' samples.

With regard to this clone: The DNA is omitted, as the CDR3 cannot be located on it reliably, and the CDR3 follows TCRdb's listing. The V gene is TRBV11-1, the J gene TRBJ2-5; no check of the table's D call, TRBD2, against the DNA was made. Counting both end residues, the CDR3 totals 16 amino acids. Germline-derived CDR1 and CDR2 are SGHAT and FQDESV (reference sequence). The CDR3 here is CASSRTSGSFLETQYF.

This clone was picked up one time. The V call is TRBV9, the J call TRBJ2-1, with TRBD2 matching 8 bases. Losses at the gene ends were 1 base for V and 6 bases for J; bases not matched to a gene: 9. This CDR3 region has 16 residues. The V gene's germline CDR1 is SGDLS and CDR2 YYNGEE. The CDR3 region is CASSVSGTSVGNEQFF. The CDR3 coding sequence is TGTGCCAGCAGCGTATCCGGGACTAGTGTAGGCAATGAGCAGTTCTTC.